Shown below are 7 T cell receptor beta chains from a single sample sequenced in a study of cytomegalovirus exposure and HLA in healthy donors. This PCR relied on a set of 60 Vbeta primers and 13 Jbeta primers. Profiled with immunoSEQ multiplex PCR; TCRdb holds only in-frame clones, not every one. This sample yields over 150,000 clones, of which less than 80% are seen a single time; around 4% belongs to the top ten. Material for sequencing was PBMCs. The receptors here all came from a man aged 40-49 years in good health and CMV-seronegative.

This clone occurred a few times. This sequence joins TRBV5-3 and TRBJ2-1; D might be TRBD2 (5 bases). TRBV5-3 is sorted into the ORF group, with uncertain function. This CDR3 is built from 12 residues. V lost 4 bases to trimming and J lost 14 bases, with 16 bases between them. The CDR3 protein is CARSRTGYREFF. As DNA, the CDR3 is TGTGCCAGAAGCCGGACGGGGTATCGTGAGTTCTTC.

The V and J genes are TRBV9 and TRBJ1-2; 9 bases align to TRBD1. CDR1 and CDR2 from the germline V gene are SGDLS and YYNGEE. The CDR3 is 14 residues long. J was trimmed by 5 bases and V by 4 bases; bases with no gene match: 6. The DNA for the CDR3 is TGTGCCAGCAGCCCCGGGGACAGGGTTTATGGCTACACCTTC. Translating gives CASSPGDRVYGYTF.

The gene calls are TRBV19 and TRBJ1-2, with a possible D match to TRBD1 (5 bases). This CDR3 is built from 16 residues. Germline V gene lookup returns CDR1 LNHDA and CDR2 SQIVND (reference sequence). Trimming took off 10 bases at V and 3 bases at J, with 24 bases between the two ends. The CDR3 DNA is TGTGCCACCTTAGGTGGGGCAGGAAGGATTGACTATGGCTACACCTTC. Protein sequence: CATLGGAGRIDYGYTF. The full variable domain, with the rest looked up from reference TRBV19 and TRBJ1-2, is DGGITQSPKYLFRKEGQNVTLSCEQNLNHDAMYWYRQDPGQGLRLIYYSQIVNDFQKGDIAEGYSVSREKKESFPLTVTSAQKNPTAFYLCATLGGAGRIDYGYTFGSGTRLTVV.

The rearrangement links TRBV5-4 to TRBJ2-3; tentatively, D is TRBD2 (5 bases). This CDR3 is built from 16 residues. Trimming took 0 bases from V and 2 from J, leaving 13 bases between them. Germline loops: CDR1 SGHNT, CDR2 YYREEE (reference sequence). CDR3 amino acids: CASSLAQLGLTDTQYF. DNA for the CDR3: TGTGCCAGCAGCTTGGCACAACTAGGACTCACAGATACGCAGTATTTT.

This clone was detected only a few times. V and J are TRBV30 and TRBJ2-1, with 10 bases aligning to TRBD2. V lost 4 bases to trimming and J lost 6 bases; unmatched junction nucleotides: 3. The CDR3 contains 13 residues. The germline gives CDR1 GTSNPN, CDR2 SVGIG (reference sequence). The CDR3 DNA is TGTGCCTGGAAGCGGGGGGGCTTCAATGAGCAGTTCTTC. Residues: CAWKRGGFNEQFF.

Comments on this clone: This specimen includes other DNA sequences encoding the same CDR3. V and J are TRBV30 and TRBJ1-6; D is perhaps TRBD1 (5 bases). Looked up from germline, CDR1 is GTSNPN and CDR2 is SVGIG (reference sequence). The CDR3 sequence is 13 residues long. The germline V and J ends were trimmed by 2 bases and 4 bases, with 6 bases remaining between them. The CDR3, as DNA: TGTGCCTGGAGTCAGGGTTATAATTCACCCCTCCACTTT. Residues: CAWSQGYNSPLHF.

Worth noting for this clone: The sample has other DNA sequences that encode this CDR3 too. The chain combines TRBV29-1 with TRBJ2-3, with 9 bases identical to TRBD2. Per the germline V gene, CDR1 is SQVTM and CDR2 is ANQGSEA. Unmatched junction bases numbered 13, after V lost 8 bases and J lost 4 bases. This CDR3 comprises 15 residues. The CDR3 loop reads CSYGGAGGLPDTQYF. The DNA of the CDR3 is TGCAGCTATGGGGGCGCGGGGGGGCTTCCAGATACGCAGTATTTT.